The 10 T cell receptor beta chains listed next were all sequenced from one sample in a study of T cell repertoires in cytomegalovirus infection. TCRdb redid the calling of the reads with MiXCR, one entry per CDR3 protein. Among hundreds of thousands of distinct CDR3 sequences listed, roughly 24% were seen once. The material sequenced was CD8+ T cells from PBMCs. The receptors here all came from a human donor in good health (CMV status not recorded). Some clones in this sample may be carry-over from other donors' samples.

The CDR3 DNA reads TGTGCCAGCAGCTTGGGGGCCAGCGGGGGCCTCACCGGGGAGCTGTTTTTT. It is translated as CASSLGASGGLTGELFF. The rearrangement links TRBV7-9 to TRBJ2-2; 8 positions match TRBD2. Germline V gives CDR1 SEHNR, CDR2 FQNEAQ (reference sequence). V gave up 3 bases and J gave up 4 bases; unmatched junction bases: 10. This CDR3 is 17 amino acids long. Drawing the rest from reference TRBV7-9 and TRBJ2-2, the complete variable domain is DTGVSQNPRHKITKRGQNVTFRCDPISEHNRLYWYRQTLGQGPEFLTYFQNEAQLEKSRLLSDRFSAERPKGSFSTLEIQRTEQGDSAMYLCASSLGASGGLTGELFFGEGSRLTVL.

Worth noting for this clonotype: Possible read error: a much larger clone is one base away. V gene TRBV7-8 combines with J gene TRBJ1-5; D remains unclear. This CDR3 spans 15 amino acids. The V end lost 5 bases, the J end lost 1 base, and 12 bases lay between the germline ends. Germline loops: CDR1 SGHVS, CDR2 FQNEAQ. The CDR3 region is CASSVLGWSNQPQHF. The CDR3 DNA reads TGTGCCAGCAGCGTGTTAGGGTGGAGCAATCAGCCCCAGCATTTT.

V and J are TRBV3-1 and TRBJ1-2; D might be TRBD1 (5 bases). V lost 1 base and J 4 bases, leaving 13 bases between the germline ends. This CDR3 spans 15 amino acids. CDR1 is LGHDT and CDR2 is YNNKEL in the germline V gene (reference sequence). CDR3 amino acids: CASSQVGAAFYGYTF. The CDR3 region has the DNA TGTGCCAGCAGCCAAGTTGGGGCAGCCTTCTATGGCTACACCTTC.

In this sample, this clonotype turned up a few times. The rearrangement joins TRBV7-2 to TRBJ2-3; 14 bases fit TRBD2. The V gene end was trimmed by 4 bases and the J gene end by 4 bases; junction bases not matched to a gene: 13. Germline loops: CDR1 SGHTA, CDR2 FQGNSA. This CDR3 is 19 amino acids long. The DNA for the CDR3 is TGTGCCAGCAGCTCCGGACTAGCGGGGGGCCATAGGGTGCCAGATACGCAGTATTTT. Translating gives CASSSGLAGGHRVPDTQYF.

The genes are TRBV4-3 and TRBJ2-3; D possibly matches TRBD1 or TRBD2 (6 bases each). The CDR3 has 17 residues. Germline lookup yields CDR1 LGHNA and CDR2 YSLEER. V gave up 0 bases and J gave up 3 bases, with 16 bases separating them. CDR3: CASSQDWRDTITDTQYF. The CDR3 nucleotides are TGCGCCAGCAGCCAAGATTGGCGGGACACGATAACAGATACGCAGTATTTT.

Points on this clonotype: A much bigger clone sits one base away, suggesting this may be a read error. V and J are TRBV28 and TRBJ2-4, with TRBD1 identical over 7 bases. V shed 5 bases and J 8 bases; nucleotides not matched to a gene: 15. Germline assignment: CDR1 MDHEN and CDR2 SYDVKM. This CDR3 has 16 amino acids. In nucleotides, the CDR3 is TGTGCCAGCAGTCCAGTCGGACAGGTCAAGCAGTACATTCAGTACTTC. Protein sequence: CASSPVGQVKQYIQYF.

A remark on this clonotype: A much larger clone is a single base away; this may be a read error. The chain links TRBV7-9 to TRBJ1-1; a weak D match, TRBD1 (6 bases). The CDR3 sequence is 14 residues long. Trimming pared 5 bases from V and 8 bases from J, leaving 18 bases between. CDR1 and CDR2 (germline): SEHNR, FQNEAQ (reference sequence). CDR3 bases: TGTGCCAGCAGCGTAACCGGGACATCTATCGAAGCTTTCTTT. It codes for CASSVTGTSIEAFF.

This chain uses TRBV4-2 with TRBJ1-5; 9 bases line up with TRBD1. Germline assignment: CDR1 LGHNA and CDR2 YNFKEQ. The CDR3 length is 15 residues. Trimming took 2 bases from V and 4 from J; bases not matched to a gene: 3. The CDR3 coding sequence is TGTGCCAGCAGCCAACACGGACAGGGGAATCAGCCCCAGCATTTT. Its translation is CASSQHGQGNQPQHF.

This clonotype was detected only a few times. The genes are TRBV9 and TRBJ1-5; possibly TRBD1 for D (5 bases). V gave up 0 bases and J gave up 10 bases, with 17 bases separating them. Germline-derived CDR1 and CDR2 are SGDLS and YYNGEE. The CDR3 has 15 amino acids. The CDR3 bases are TGTGCCAGCAGCGTAGGGGCCCGGACACAGGAACCCCAGCATTTT. Its protein product is CASSVGARTQEPQHF.

This clonotype showed up many times. The genes are TRBV7-2 and TRBJ1-2; D call uncertain. The CDR3 is 14 amino acids. Germline assignment: CDR1 SGHTA and CDR2 FQGNSA. V was trimmed by 4 bases and J by 4 bases, leaving 13 bases between them. CDR3 nucleotide sequence: TGTGCCAGCAGCTCCCGAAATGCCCTCTATGGCTACACCTTC. It yields the protein CASSSRNALYGYTF.